This T cell receptor (beta chain) was sequenced in a study of blood T cells in healthy people across ages. The authors ran a second PCR of roughly 7 to 11 cycles using a sample-barcoded 5' primer and a J-beta primer mix. Each CDR3 protein gets one entry after TCRdb re-called the 5' RACE reads with MiXCR. The data contain 790,000 or so distinct CDR3 sequences, less than 60% of them singletons. No fewer than 7 million PBMCs went into each sample. V was pared by 1 base and J by 7 bases, with 12 bases between. The CDR3 is 14 residues long. The germline CDR1 and CDR2 sequences are SGHKS and YYEKEE (reference sequence). Concerning this clonotype: Its antigen is unidentified.

General study findings and limits: Naive T cell percentage showed a strong correlation with TCR beta diversity.

The sequenced sample was blood. This receptor was obtained from an elderly man in good health. The J gene is TRBJ1-5, the V gene TRBV5-5, with no clear D. The CDR3 coding sequence is TGTGCCAGCAGCTTGTACGGGGAATACCAGCCCCAGCATTTT. It translates to CASSLYGEYQPQHF.